A selection of T cell receptor beta chains follows, all from one sample in a study of T cells after yellow fever vaccination. MiXCR was run by TCRdb on the 5' RACE reads, yielding one entry per CDR3 protein. The table includes approximately 70,000 distinct CDR3 sequences, 5% to 8% detected once. This specimen was CD8+ T cells sorted from PBMCs, taken roughly 47 days after the first yellow fever vaccination. These receptors all come from a man between 18 and 35 years old who received the YFV17D yellow fever vaccine. Both conserved end residues are part of each CDR3. D genes are given only for firm matches. Rows may omit the clone size; those that give it use once, few, many or a size class.

TGTGCCAGCAGTTACTCCGGGACACAGAACACTGAAGCTTTCTTT CASSYSGTQNTEAFF TRBV6-5 many . TRBJ1-1
TGTGCCAGCAGTCGTATCCCCCTCTATGAGCAGTTCTTC CASSRIPLYEQFF TRBV28 many . TRBJ2-1
TGTGCCAGCATCCTAGCGGGCAGACTCCAAGAGACCCAGTACTTC CASILAGRLQETQYF TRBV7-8 many TRBD2 TRBJ2-5
TGTGCCAGCAGCAACCGACGGGAGGGGGAGACCCAGTACTTC CASSNRREGETQYF TRBV9 few TRBD2 TRBJ2-5
TGCGCCAGCATCCGAAGCGGGGGTGGTGGAGATACGCAGTATTTT CASIRSGGGGDTQYF TRBV5-1 . TRBD2 TRBJ2-3
TGCGCCAGCAGCCAAGTCCCGGGGCTAACCTACAATGAGCAGTTCTTC CASSQVPGLTYNEQFF TRBV4-1 many . TRBJ2-1
TGTGCCAGCAGCTTGGGGCTCCCCTACTATGAGCAGTTCTTC CASSLGLPYYEQFF TRBV5-4 . . TRBJ2-1
TGTGCCAGCACCCAAAATGGGGGGGTGCCCAATGAGCAGTTCTTC CASTQNGGVPNEQFF TRBV7-9 . TRBD2 TRBJ2-1
TGTGCCAGCAGCCACGCCCTAACAGGAGATGCAACGAACTATGGCTACACCTTC CASSHALTGDATNYGYTF TRBV7-6 many . TRBJ1-2
TGTGCCCTATACGTAGGGGCCAACGTCCTGACTTTC CALYVGANVLTF TRBV6-2/TRBV6-3 many . TRBJ2-6
TGTGCCAGTAGGACAGGGGGCAGGGACACTGAAGCTTTCTTT CASRTGGRDTEAFF TRBV19 many TRBD1 TRBJ1-1
TGTGCCAGCAGCCAAGACGGGACTAGCGGGGGGCTTTCCACAGATACGCAGTATTTT CASSQDGTSGGLSTDTQYF TRBV4-2 . TRBD2 TRBJ2-3
TGCAGCGTTGAAGATAGGCGGACAGAGGCCAACGAGCAGTACTTC CSVEDRRTEANEQYF TRBV29-1 many . TRBJ2-7
TGTGCCAGTAGTATTCTGGTTTCGCGAGTCGGGGGGAGGAGTACAGATACGCAGTATTTT CASSILVSRVGGRSTDTQYF TRBV19 . TRBD2 TRBJ2-3
TGTGCCAGCAGCTTAGGAGCCGGGACATTAAAAGGGGAGCAGTACTTC CASSLGAGTLKGEQYF TRBV11-2 few . TRBJ2-7
TGTGCCAGCAGCCTCAATGTCGGGACAGGGGCCATGAACACTGAAGCTTTCTTT CASSLNVGTGAMNTEAFF TRBV7-6 few TRBD1 TRBJ1-1
TGTGCCAGCAGTGACGGGGGGGCGACAGATACGCAGTATTTT CASSDGGATDTQYF TRBV6-4 medium-sized . TRBJ2-3
TGCAGCGTTGAAGACCGAACCCCTGGGGAGCAGTTCTTC CSVEDRTPGEQFF TRBV29-1 many . TRBJ2-1
TGCGCCAGCAGCCAAGTCGAGCGGAGCACAGATACGCAGTATTTT CASSQVERSTDTQYF TRBV4-1 . . TRBJ2-3
TGTGCCAGCAGTACCCTAGAGGGTCGGGGGATAGATACGCAGTATTTT CASSTLEGRGIDTQYF TRBV12-3/TRBV12-4 many . TRBJ2-3
TGTGCCAGCAGCCCCCCCGCCGGGGGCCAAGAGACCCAGTACTTC CASSPPAGGQETQYF TRBV11-2 many . TRBJ2-5
TGTGCCATCAGTGGCCTGGACTTGAGCACAGATACGCAGTATTTT CAISGLDLSTDTQYF TRBV10-3 many . TRBJ2-3
TGCGCCAGCAGCCGGGGACAGGGTAACTATGGCTACACCTTC CASSRGQGNYGYTF TRBV4-3 many TRBD1 TRBJ1-2
TGCGCCAGCAGCCCCTCGTCGTTCCGGCCCAATCAGCCCCAGCATTTT CASSPSSFRPNQPQHF TRBV5-1 few . TRBJ1-5
TGTGCCAGCAGCCAGTTGGGACTAGAGAACGAGCAGTACTTC CASSQLGLENEQYF TRBV14 many TRBD2 TRBJ2-7
TGTGCCAGCAGCCTACTAGCGGTGCAAGAGACCCAGTACTTC CASSLLAVQETQYF TRBV7-9 . TRBD2 TRBJ2-5
TGCAGCGTTTCCGGGACCGAGCCGCGGGGCTACACCTTC CSVSGTEPRGYTF TRBV29-1 few . TRBJ1-2
TGTGCCAGCAGCTTAGTTTCGTACACCGGGGAGCTGTTTTTT CASSLVSYTGELFF TRBV11-2 many . TRBJ2-2
TGCGCCAGCAGTGAACCGGGCTACAATGAGCAGTTCTTC CASSEPGYNEQFF TRBV7-6 many . TRBJ2-1
TGTGCCAGCAGCTTGGCGGGGGTCTCCTACAATGAGCAGTTCTTC CASSLAGVSYNEQFF TRBV7-8 many TRBD2 TRBJ2-1
TGTGCCAGCAGCACGACAGGGTCTTCCACTGAAGCTTTCTTT CASSTTGSSTEAFF TRBV7-9 many TRBD1 TRBJ1-1
TGCAGCGTTGTTGTCGGGGACACCGGGGAGCTGTTTTTT CSVVVGDTGELFF TRBV29-1 many . TRBJ2-2
TGTGCCAGCAGCCCGTCTGGGACAGGCCTTGAAGCTTTCTTT CASSPSGTGLEAFF TRBV7-2 many TRBD1 TRBJ1-1
TGCGCCAGCAGCTTCCTCCCTGAACTCACGCAAGAGACCCAGTACTTC CASSFLPELTQETQYF TRBV5-1 few . TRBJ2-5
TGCAGTGCTGCAGGACTAGCGGGGGACTCTACCTACAATGAGCAGTTCTTC CSAAGLAGDSTYNEQFF TRBV20-1 many TRBD2 TRBJ2-1
TGTGCCAGCAGCTCCTTGCTCGACGGCCAAGAGACCCAGTACTTC CASSSLLDGQETQYF TRBV11-1 many . TRBJ2-5
TGTGCCAGCAGCTTTAGACAGGAAACCGGGGAGCTGTTTTTT CASSFRQETGELFF TRBV7-8 few . TRBJ2-2
TGTGCCAGCAGCCGGAGTACTAGCGGTTTTTACAATGAGCAGTTCTTC CASSRSTSGFYNEQFF TRBV7-2 many TRBD2 TRBJ2-1
TGTGCCAGCAGCTTACGAACGAGACAGCACGAAGAGACCCAGTACTTC CASSLRTRQHEETQYF TRBV7-9 many . TRBJ2-5
TGTGCCAGCCCACCAGGGCCGGGGGCCGTTGAAGCTTTCTTT CASPPGPGAVEAFF TRBV12-3/TRBV12-4 . . TRBJ1-1
TGTGCCAGCAGTCAAAGCCTCGGGGCCAACGTCCTGACTTTC CASSQSLGANVLTF TRBV6-1 many . TRBJ2-6
TGTGCCAGCAGCGACCAATCTACAGGGGACTCTGAAGCTTTCTTT CASSDQSTGDSEAFF TRBV4-2 few TRBD1 TRBJ1-1
TGTGCCAGCAGCTTAGAGCCCAGGGGGCTGGATGAAAAACTGTTTTTT CASSLEPRGLDEKLFF TRBV7-2 many TRBD1 TRBJ1-4
TGTGCCAGCAGCTTGAGGGGGTCTAGAAACATTCAGTACTTC CASSLRGSRNIQYF TRBV5-4 few . TRBJ2-4
TGTGCCAGCAGAAGCTCTGGGGCCAACGTCCTGACTTTC CASRSSGANVLTF TRBV27 few . TRBJ2-6
TGTGCCAGCAGCTTCCCAGGGTCCTACGAGCAGTACTTC CASSFPGSYEQYF TRBV7-2 many . TRBJ2-7
TGCGCCAGCAGCCAAGAGTCCATGACGCAAGAGACCCAGTACTTC CASSQESMTQETQYF TRBV4-3 . . TRBJ2-5
TGTGCCAGCGGCCCCCACTACGAGCAGTACTTC CASGPHYEQYF TRBV7-6 . . TRBJ2-7